The 4 T cell receptor beta chains given below trace back to one sample, sequenced in a study of patients and donors after allogeneic stem cell transplantation. MiXCR was run by TCRdb on the RT-PCR reads, yielding one entry per CDR3 protein. This sample yields about a million distinct CDR3 sequences, of which around 17% are seen a single time; 6% belongs to the top ten. Sequencing input: blood, either unsorted or a sorted T cell fraction (not recorded which). The receptors shown here come from a human donor who was either an allogeneic HSCT recipient or a stem cell or donor lymphocyte infusion donor (not recorded which). It is not recorded whose cells these are; they may come from a transplant donor.

This clonotype was counted only a few times. The chain has TRBV6-2 or TRBV6-3 and TRBJ2-5; 8 bases are shared with TRBD2. The J segment lost 5 bases and the V segment lost 5 bases, leaving 4 bases of the junction unmatched. The germline V gene encodes CDR1 MNHEY and CDR2 SVGEGT. The CDR3 has 13 residues. The CDR3: CASSVAGLETQYF. Here the CDR3 DNA reads TGTGCCAGCAGTGTAGCGGGGTTGGAGACCCAGTACTTC.

The gene calls are TRBV7-9 and TRBJ2-3, with D possibly being TRBD1 (6 bases). CDR1 is SEHNR and CDR2 is FQNEAQ in the germline V gene (reference sequence). The CDR3 has 17 residues. Between the trimmed V and J ends, which lost 2 bases and 5 bases, there was a span of 20 bases. This CDR3 is CASSLTRQALSGDTQYF. The CDR3 bases are TGTGCCAGCAGCTTAACCAGACAGGCACTTTCAGGAGATACGCAGTATTTT.

This chain connects TRBV27 to TRBJ2-3; D not resolved. CDR1 and CDR2 from the germline V gene are MNHEY and SMNVEV (reference sequence). The CDR3 runs to 16 residues. The V and J ends lost 4 bases and 0 bases respectively, with 14 bases between them. The CDR3 bases are TGTGCCAGCAGTTCAACTGGAGCCACTAGCACAGATACGCAGTATTTT. Amino acids: CASSSTGATSTDTQYF.

This clonotype occurred a few times. J is TRBJ2-1 and V is TRBV11-2; 10 positions match TRBD2. V gave up 5 bases and J gave up 0 bases; unmatched junction bases: 10. The length of the CDR3 is 18 residues. Looked up from germline, CDR1 is SGHAT and CDR2 is FQNNGV. CDR3 protein: CASSPRGLAGGSYNEQFF. The CDR3 coding sequence is TGTGCCAGCAGCCCTAGAGGGTTAGCGGGGGGCTCCTACAATGAGCAGTTCTTC.